The 20 T cell receptor beta chains below all came from one sample that was sequenced in a study of OX40 agonist ivuxolimab in advanced cancers. Sequencing used immunoSEQ multiplex PCR; TCRdb keeps in-frame clones, though not all of them. The profile shows approximately 24,000 clones, about 76% of them singletons. The sample consisted of CD4+ or CD8+ T cells sorted from blood, taken in a trial of the OX40 agonist ivuxolimab. Receptor source: an adult with an advanced solid tumor such as melanoma, head and neck, liver or kidney cancer.

CDR3 sequence (DNA): TGTGCCAGCAGTGCTCATGGGATGGCCAAAAACATTCAGTACTTC. It yields the protein CASSAHGMAKNIQYF. V and J are TRBV7-8 and TRBJ2-4; no firm D call. Germline V gives CDR1 SGHVS, CDR2 FQNEAQ. Trimming left V 6 bases short and J 1 base short, with 13 bases between. CDR3 length: 15 amino acids.

V usage is TRBV5-1 and J usage is TRBJ1-3, with 8 bases fitting TRBD1. CDR1 SGHRS and CDR2 YFSETQ come from the germline V gene. The ends lost 3 bases at V and 0 bases at J; junction bases unmatched: 5. This CDR3 has 16 residues. DNA for the CDR3: TGCGCCAGCAGCTACGCAGGGGGCGGCTCTGGAAACACCATATATTTT. Translating it yields CASSYAGGGSGNTIYF. Drawing the rest from reference TRBV5-1 and TRBJ1-3, the complete variable domain is KAGVTQTPRYLIKTRGQQVTLSCSPISGHRSVSWYQQTPGQGLQFLFEYFSETQRNKGNFPGRFSGRQFSNSRSEMNVSTLELGDSALYLCASSYAGGGSGNTIYFGEGSWLTVV.

The V call is TRBV19, the J call TRBJ1-2, with no clear D. The CDR3 runs to 17 residues. The germline gives CDR1 LNHDA, CDR2 SQIVND (reference sequence). V lost 2 bases to trimming and J lost 0 bases, with 16 bases between them. The CDR3 spells CASSIIWETAANYGYTF. The CDR3 bases are TGTGCCAGTAGTATAATTTGGGAAACAGCCGCTAACTATGGCTACACCTTC.

V usage is TRBV7-9 and J usage is TRBJ2-6; no firm D call. This CDR3 contains 16 residues. V was clipped by 6 bases and J by 0 bases, with 12 bases between them. Germline assignment: CDR1 SEHNR and CDR2 FQNEAQ (reference sequence). This chain's CDR3 is CASRSGRFSGANVLTF. CDR3 bases: TGTGCCAGCAGATCCGGACGGTTCTCTGGGGCCAACGTCCTGACTTTC.

This sequence joins TRBV9 and TRBJ2-7; the match to TRBD2 covers 8 bases. This CDR3 is 16 amino acids long. V lost 0 bases to trimming and J lost 4 bases; unmatched junction nucleotides: 9. Looked up from germline, CDR1 is SGDLS and CDR2 is YYNGEE. CDR3 region: CASSVGPAGASYEQYF. DNA of the CDR3: TGTGCCAGCAGCGTAGGACCAGCGGGGGCCTCATACGAGCAGTACTTC.

The rearrangement joins TRBV30 to TRBJ2-7, with no clear D. Germline CDR1 and CDR2: GTSNPN and SVGIG (reference sequence). There are 10 residues in the CDR3. V lost 0 bases and J 5 bases, leaving 2 bases between the germline ends. The CDR3 region is CAWSVNEQYF. CDR3 DNA sequence: TGTGCCTGGAGTGTAAACGAGCAGTACTTC.

The table lists this clone with a few counts. This chain links TRBV6-6 with TRBJ2-6; weak D call: TRBD2 (5 bases). V lost 2 bases to trimming and J lost 1 base, with 9 bases between them. The CDR3 spans 16 residues. CDR1 MNHNY and CDR2 SVGAGI come from the germline V gene (reference sequence). In DNA, the CDR3 is TGTGCCAGCAGTTACCCAGCGGCATCTGGGGCCAACGTCCTGACTTTC. It encodes CASSYPAASGANVLTF.

This clone was seen a handful of times. The J gene is TRBJ2-1, the V gene TRBV19; 14 bases align to TRBD2. Per germline, CDR1 LNHDA and CDR2 SQIVND (reference sequence). The length of the CDR3 is 17 residues. Unmatched junction bases numbered 4, after V lost 4 bases and J lost 2 bases. The CDR3 loop is CASSTRTSGGTYNEQFF. The CDR3 DNA follows: TGTGCCAGTAGTACGAGGACTAGCGGGGGGACCTACAATGAGCAGTTCTTC. The whole variable domain, filled in from reference TRBV19 and TRBJ2-1, reads DGGITQSPKYLFRKEGQNVTLSCEQNLNHDAMYWYRQDPGQGLRLIYYSQIVNDFQKGDIAEGYSVSREKKESFPLTVTSAQKNPTAFYLCASSTRTSGGTYNEQFFGPGTRLTVL.

The chain uses TRBV19 and TRBJ2-5; D uncertain. The CDR3 is 15 residues long. Trimming removed 4 bases from V and 2 bases from J, with 14 bases in between. Germline CDR1 reads LNHDA; CDR2 reads SQIVND (reference sequence). The CDR3: CASSKGSAGQETQYF. CDR3 in DNA: TGTGCCAGTAGTAAGGGTTCGGCAGGTCAAGAGACCCAGTACTTC.

The genes are TRBV2 and TRBJ1-5; D not certain. Germline CDR1 SNHLY, CDR2 FYNNEI. The V gene lost 3 bases and the J gene lost 4 bases, with 10 bases spanning the gap. This CDR3 region has 14 residues. CDR3 in amino acids: CASSEVQENQPQHF. The CDR3 DNA follows: TGTGCCAGCAGTGAGGTCCAGGAGAATCAGCCCCAGCATTTT.

This clone was seen only once. The CDR3 bases are TGTGCCAGCAGCCTAGGAATTCTTTCTGGGGCCAACGTCCTGACTTTC. Amino acid sequence: CASSLGILSGANVLTF. This chain links TRBV4-2 with TRBJ2-6; no firm D call. Trimming took 4 bases from V and 1 from J, leaving 11 bases between them. Germline lookup yields CDR1 LGHNA and CDR2 YNFKEQ. This CDR3 is 16 amino acids long.

V and J are TRBV5-6 and TRBJ1-2, with 7 bases lining up with TRBD1. The CDR3 runs 12 residues. Germline CDR1 and CDR2: SGHDT and YYEEEE. V shed 4 bases, J shed 6 bases, and the junction held 3 bases outside the gene matches. CDR3 bases: TGTGCCAGCAGCCGGGACAGTCATGGCTACACCTTC. Translated, it gives CASSRDSHGYTF.

In this sample, this clone is medium-sized. The V and J genes are TRBV7-2 and TRBJ2-1; 11 bases are a match to TRBD2. Germline loops: CDR1 SGHTA, CDR2 FQGNSA. CDR3 length equals 15 residues. With 3 bases clipped from V and 4 bases from J, the junction kept 2 bases outside the gene matches. CDR3 region: CASSFSGGVYNEQFF. DNA for the CDR3: TGTGCCAGCAGCTTTAGCGGGGGGGTTTACAATGAGCAGTTCTTC. Supplemented by reference TRBV7-2 and TRBJ2-1, the full variable domain reads GAGVSQSPSNKVTEKGKDVELRCDPISGHTALYWYRQSLGQGLEFLIYFQGNSAPDKSGLPSDRFSAERTGGSVSTLTIQRTQQEDSAVYLCASSFSGGVYNEQFFGPGTRLTVL.

J is TRBJ2-7 and V is TRBV7-3, with TRBD2 matching 13 bases. Trimming removed 0 bases from V and 2 bases from J; junction bases left unmatched: 7. Germline V CDR1 and CDR2: SGHTA, FQGTGA. The CDR3 runs 18 residues. The CDR3 spells CASSLTGTSGDSPYEQYF. DNA of the CDR3: TGTGCCAGCAGCTTAACGGGGACTAGCGGGGACTCTCCCTACGAGCAGTACTTC.

This clone was seen only a few times. The chain is built from TRBV19 and TRBJ2-5; D gene uncertain. In germline, CDR1 is LNHDA, CDR2 SQIVND (reference sequence). With 7 bases removed from V and 2 bases from J, the gap between germline ends came to 14 bases. The CDR3 length is 14 residues. CDR3 amino acids: CASNPQVGQETQYF. For the CDR3, the DNA is TGTGCCAGTAATCCCCAGGTCGGACAAGAGACCCAGTACTTC.

This rearrangement joins TRBV7-2 to TRBJ2-6; no firm D call. V was pared by 4 bases and J by 0 bases, with 10 bases between. This CDR3 has 16 amino acids. Germline V gene data show CDR1 as SGHTA and CDR2 as FQGNSA. This CDR3 reads CASSSKVSSGANVLTF. The CDR3 DNA sequence: TGTGCCAGCAGCTCGAAGGTTAGCTCTGGGGCCAACGTCCTGACTTTC. The variable domain in full, with the rest retrieved from reference TRBV7-2 and TRBJ2-6, is GAGVSQSPSNKVTEKGKDVELRCDPISGHTALYWYRQSLGQGLEFLIYFQGNSAPDKSGLPSDRFSAERTGGSVSTLTIQRTQQEDSAVYLCASSSKVSSGANVLTFGAGSRLTVL.

This chain uses TRBV6-4 with TRBJ1-1; 9 bases agree with TRBD1. V was pared by 7 bases and J by 4 bases, with 16 bases of the junction left unmatched. There are 17 residues in the CDR3. Germline V lookup: CDR1 MRHNA, CDR2 SNTAGT. The CDR3 region is CASTDRSDRGLSTEAFF. The CDR3 DNA is TGTGCCAGCACCGACCGGTCGGACAGGGGATTGAGCACTGAAGCTTTCTTT.

J is TRBJ2-1 and V is TRBV27; unclear D gene. There are 17 residues in the CDR3. Per the germline V gene, CDR1 is MNHEY and CDR2 is SMNVEV (reference sequence). V was trimmed by 1 base and J by 0 bases, leaving 13 bases between them. CDR3 sequence (DNA): TGTGCCAGCAGTTTATACGGGCCGACCAGCTCCTACAATGAGCAGTTCTTC. Amino acid sequence: CASSLYGPTSSYNEQFF.

This chain joins TRBV2 and TRBJ1-2; D not resolved. Trimming took 4 bases from V and 2 from J, leaving 8 bases between them. The CDR3 is made up of 13 amino acids. Germline V gene sequence: CDR1 SNHLY, CDR2 FYNNEI. CDR3 DNA: TGTGCCAGCAGTGCGGCCGAAAACTATGGCTACACCTTC. This encodes CASSAAENYGYTF.

This chain joins TRBV7-2 and TRBJ2-7; D is ambiguous. The V end lost 1 base, the J end lost 6 bases, and 10 bases lay between the germline ends. CDR3 size: 13 residues. Germline V lookup: CDR1 SGHTA, CDR2 FQGNSA. As DNA, the CDR3 is TGTGCCAGCAGCTTAGAAAGGGCATCCGAGCAGTACTTC. This gives the protein CASSLERASEQYF.